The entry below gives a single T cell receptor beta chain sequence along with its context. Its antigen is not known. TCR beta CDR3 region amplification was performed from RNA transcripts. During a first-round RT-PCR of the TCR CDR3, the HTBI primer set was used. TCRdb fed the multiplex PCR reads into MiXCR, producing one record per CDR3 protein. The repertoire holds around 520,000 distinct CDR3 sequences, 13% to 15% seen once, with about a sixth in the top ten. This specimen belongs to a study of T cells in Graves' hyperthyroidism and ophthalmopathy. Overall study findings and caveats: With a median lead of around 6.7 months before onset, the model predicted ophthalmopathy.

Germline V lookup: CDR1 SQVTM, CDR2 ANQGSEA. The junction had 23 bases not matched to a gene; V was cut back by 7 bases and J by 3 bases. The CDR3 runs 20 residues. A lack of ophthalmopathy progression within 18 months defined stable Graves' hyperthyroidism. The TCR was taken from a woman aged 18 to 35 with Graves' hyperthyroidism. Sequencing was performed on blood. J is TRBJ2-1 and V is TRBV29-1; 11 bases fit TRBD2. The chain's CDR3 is CSARPLLPFTSGSRYNEQFF. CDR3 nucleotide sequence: TGCAGCGCCAGACCTCTACTTCCTTTTACTAGCGGGAGTCGCTACAATGAGCAGTTCTTC.